The 23 T cell receptor beta chains below all came from one sample that was sequenced in a study of technical replicates of blood from four donors listed by TCRdb under 2017. Library prep was done by the immunoSEQ multiplex PCR assay. Imported from immuneACCESS, the table was reduced by TCRdb to in-frame sequences with V and J called. These copies leave out some clones; in studies compared against another copy, an unresolved V gene accounts for under half, and the cause of the remainder is not known. Across this sample there are tens of thousands of clones, with about 91% seen only once. The ten largest clones capture approximately 0.39% of the sample. The sample was T cells isolated from PBMCs. These receptors originate from a human donor in good health.

The chain is built from TRBV14 and TRBJ1-2, with 7 bases matching TRBD1. CDR3 size: 13 residues. Germline CDR1 reads SGHDN; CDR2 reads FVKESK. With 8 bases clipped from V and 3 bases from J, the junction kept 6 bases outside the gene matches. This CDR3 reads CASAEGQYYGYTF. DNA for the CDR3: TGTGCCAGCGCTGAGGGACAGTACTATGGCTACACCTTC.

The chain carries TRBV2 and TRBJ2-7; 9 bases agree with TRBD2. Unmatched junction bases numbered 9, after V lost 2 bases and J lost 7 bases. The V gene's germline CDR1 is SNHLY and CDR2 FYNNEI. CDR3 length equals 15 residues. CDR3 sequence reads: CASSELAGTVGEQYF. CDR3 nucleotide sequence: TGTGCCAGCAGTGAACTAGCGGGAACGGTTGGGGAGCAGTACTTC.

The chain combines TRBV7-9 with TRBJ1-2, with unresolved D. The CDR3 extends over 15 amino acids. V was shortened by 3 bases and J by 2 bases, with 13 bases between the two germline ends. Germline V lookup: CDR1 SEHNR, CDR2 FQNEAQ (reference sequence). The CDR3 loop reads CASSLESEANYGYTF. Here the CDR3 DNA reads TGTGCCAGCAGCTTGGAATCGGAGGCGAACTATGGCTACACCTTC. Based on the CDR3 plus reference TRBV7-9 and TRBJ1-2, the full variable domain is DTGVSQNPRHKITKRGQNVTFRCDPISEHNRLYWYRQTLGQGPEFLTYFQNEAQLEKSRLLSDRFSAERPKGSFSTLEIQRTEQGDSAMYLCASSLESEANYGYTFGSGTRLTVV.

This clone was seen only a few times. The chain uses TRBV30 and TRBJ1-5; TRBD1 agrees at 9 bases. This CDR3 has 16 amino acids. V gave up 1 base and J gave up 0 bases; unmatched junction bases: 4. Germline CDR1 GTSNPN, CDR2 SVGIG (reference sequence). In DNA, the CDR3 is TGTGCCTGGAGTGCAGGACAGGGGAATAGCAATCAGCCCCAGCATTTT. It encodes CAWSAGQGNSNQPQHF.

The chain uses TRBV5-1 and TRBJ1-1; D is undetermined. The germline V gene encodes CDR1 SGHRS and CDR2 YFSETQ. The CDR3 runs 12 residues. Trimming took 3 bases from V and 8 from J, leaving 11 bases between them. The CDR3 bases are TGCGCCAGCAGCTGGGCCCCGGGGGAAGCTTTCTTT. This gives the protein CASSWAPGEAFF.

This chain connects TRBV6-5 to TRBJ2-7; 8 nucleotides match TRBD1. The CDR3 sequence is 15 residues long. Per the germline V gene, CDR1 is MNHEY and CDR2 is SVGAGI. Germline trimming cut 8 bases from V and 5 bases from J; bases unmatched to any gene: 14. CDR3 in amino acids: CASQTTWTGINEQYF. The CDR3 DNA is TGTGCCAGCCAGACCACTTGGACAGGGATCAACGAGCAGTACTTC.

The chain links TRBV7-3 to TRBJ2-1, with a tentative D call TRBD2 (6 bases). Germline CDR1 and CDR2: SGHTA and FQGTGA. Trimming removed 8 bases from V and 6 bases from J, with 14 bases in between. There are 13 residues in the CDR3. The DNA of the CDR3 is TGTGCCAGCGGCAGGACTAATGGCAATGAGCAGTTCTTC. Its translation: CASGRTNGNEQFF.

This rearrangement joins TRBV28 to TRBJ2-1; the match to TRBD2 covers 15 bases. V lost 5 bases, J lost 1 base, and 12 bases stayed unmatched. From germline, CDR1 is MDHEN and CDR2 SYDVKM. This CDR3 has 20 residues. In DNA form, the CDR3 reads TGTGCCAGCAGTCCAGGAGGGGGACTAGCGGGAGGACATTCCTACAATGAGCAGTTCTTC. As protein: CASSPGGGLAGGHSYNEQFF.

The CDR3 is CASRANPGLTYEQYF. Here the CDR3 DNA reads TGTGCCAGCAGAGCTAACCCGGGACTTACCTACGAGCAGTACTTC. The chain has TRBV28 and TRBJ2-7; the D gene is possibly TRBD2 (6 bases). Germline CDR1 reads MDHEN; CDR2 reads SYDVKM. The CDR3 totals 15 residues. With 6 bases removed from V and 2 bases from J, the gap between germline ends came to 17 bases.

The rearrangement uses TRBV13 and TRBJ2-2; no reliable D call. The germline V and J ends were trimmed by 5 bases and 6 bases, with 13 bases remaining between them. Germline V gives CDR1 PRHDT, CDR2 FYEKMQ (reference sequence). The CDR3 has 14 residues. The DNA for the CDR3 is TGTGCCAGCAGCCCCCCCACAACGTCCGGGGAGCTGTTTTTT. Translation: CASSPPTTSGELFF.

The chain is built from TRBV7-2 and TRBJ2-1; D not certain. This CDR3 comprises 16 residues. Per germline, CDR1 SGHTA and CDR2 FQGNSA. Trimming removed 0 bases from V and 0 bases from J, with 9 bases in between. The CDR3 protein is CASSLAGWSSYNEQFF. CDR3 sequence (DNA): TGTGCCAGCAGCTTAGCGGGTTGGAGCTCCTACAATGAGCAGTTCTTC.

The chain links TRBV6-1 to TRBJ1-1; D may be TRBD1 (5 bases). Germline CDR1 MNHNS, CDR2 SASEGT. Trimming cost V 0 bases and J 4 bases, with 9 bases left between them. The CDR3 has 14 amino acids. CDR3 DNA: TGTGCCAGCAGTGAAGCGTGGGGCGCCACTGAAGCTTTCTTT. Its translation: CASSEAWGATEAFF.

The rearrangement joins TRBV29-1 to TRBJ2-5; maybe TRBD2 (6 bases). CDR1 and CDR2 from the germline V gene are SQVTM and ANQGSEA. CDR3 length: 11 amino acids. V lost 3 bases and J lost 4, with 6 bases in between. CDR3 in DNA: TGCAGCGTTGAGGGGGGAGAGACCCAGTACTTC. This encodes CSVEGGETQYF.

The chain recombines TRBV7-2 with TRBJ1-5; D gene unclear. V shed 2 bases and J shed 0 bases, with 5 bases lying between them. Germline V gene data show CDR1 as SGHTA and CDR2 as FQGNSA. CDR3 length: 14 residues. CDR3 loop: CASSLFNSNQPQHF. In nucleotides, the CDR3 is TGTGCCAGCAGCTTATTCAATAGCAATCAGCCCCAGCATTTT. Combining the CDR3 with reference TRBV7-2 and TRBJ1-5 gives the whole variable domain GAGVSQSPSNKVTEKGKDVELRCDPISGHTALYWYRQSLGQGLEFLIYFQGNSAPDKSGLPSDRFSAERTGGSVSTLTIQRTQQEDSAVYLCASSLFNSNQPQHFGDGTRLSIL.

This chain joins TRBV7-2 and TRBJ2-4; TRBD1 matches 10 bases. The CDR3 has 14 amino acids. Germline-derived CDR1 and CDR2 are SGHTA and FQGNSA. The V segment lost 4 bases and the J segment 6 bases; nucleotides outside the gene matches: 3. CDR3 DNA sequence: TGTGCCAGCAGCTCCGGGACAGGGGTAAACATTCAGTACTTC. It specifies CASSSGTGVNIQYF.

V gene TRBV28 combines with J gene TRBJ2-7; tentative D call: TRBD2 (5 bases). The CDR3 loop spans 12 amino acids. Trimming took 10 bases from V and 3 from J, leaving 13 bases between them. CDR1 and CDR2 from the germline V gene are MDHEN and SYDVKM. The CDR3 sequence: CATLRGNYEQYF. CDR3 bases: TGTGCCACCCTAAGAGGGAACTACGAGCAGTACTTC.

The genes are TRBV6-4 and TRBJ2-7; 8 nucleotides line up with TRBD2. Trimming cost V 0 bases and J 3 bases; bases outside gene matches: 4. The CDR3 runs to 15 residues. CDR1 MRHNA and CDR2 SNTAGT come from the germline V gene. The CDR3 here is CASSDSAGTSYEQYF. As DNA, the CDR3 is TGTGCCAGCAGTGACTCGGCTGGGACTAGCTACGAGCAGTACTTC.

The DNA for the CDR3 is TGTGCCAGCAGCAAGAGACACTACGAGCAGTACTTC. It specifies CASSKRHYEQYF. The rearrangement links TRBV21-1 to TRBJ2-7; the D call of TRBD1 is as the table states it, not checked on the DNA. TRBV21-1 constitutes a pseudogene. The CDR3 covers 12 residues.

The chain is built from TRBV19 and TRBJ2-7, with 11 bases that match TRBD2. The CDR3 has 15 residues. CDR1 is LNHDA and CDR2 is SQIVND in the germline V gene (reference sequence). The V segment lost 4 bases and the J segment 3 bases; nucleotides outside the gene matches: 5. The CDR3 is CASSTLAGGLYEQYF. In DNA, the CDR3 is TGTGCCAGTAGTACTCTAGCGGGAGGCCTCTACGAGCAGTACTTC. The full variable domain, with the rest looked up from reference TRBV19 and TRBJ2-7, is DGGITQSPKYLFRKEGQNVTLSCEQNLNHDAMYWYRQDPGQGLRLIYYSQIVNDFQKGDIAEGYSVSREKKESFPLTVTSAQKNPTAFYLCASSTLAGGLYEQYFGPGTRLTVT.

This clone was seen only once. The J gene is TRBJ2-1, the V gene TRBV28; weak D call: TRBD2 (5 bases). This CDR3 spans 17 amino acids. Trimming took off 6 bases at V and 6 bases at J, with 24 bases between the two ends. Germline V gene lookup returns CDR1 MDHEN and CDR2 SYDVKM. CDR3 nucleotide sequence: TGTGCCAGCAGCCGTCGTCGAGGGAGTATTTGGGGCAATGAGCAGTTCTTC. Translation: CASSRRRGSIWGNEQFF.

The chain combines TRBV25-1 with TRBJ2-7, with 7 bases aligning to TRBD1. The CDR3 totals 13 residues. The V segment lost 4 bases and the J segment 6 bases; nucleotides outside the gene matches: 6. Germline V lookup: CDR1 MGHDK, CDR2 SYGVNS. CDR3 nucleotides: TGTGCCAGCAGTGGGACAGGACTGGGCGAGCAGTACTTC. Protein sequence: CASSGTGLGEQYF.

This clone came up a few times. The J gene is TRBJ1-1, the V gene TRBV29-1; no firm D call. CDR1 is SQVTM, CDR2 ANQGSEA, per germline. CDR3 size: 12 residues. Trimming left V 7 bases short and J 0 bases short, with 9 bases between. The CDR3 loop is CSAEDMNTEAFF. The CDR3 DNA sequence: TGCAGCGCCGAAGATATGAACACTGAAGCTTTCTTT.

The rearrangement uses TRBV29-1 and TRBJ2-1, with 15 bases fitting TRBD2. The CDR3 spans 14 residues. Germline CDR1 reads SQVTM; CDR2 reads ANQGSEA. Unmatched junction bases numbered 6, after V lost 7 bases and J lost 8 bases. CDR3 loop: CSGGLAGGIHEQFF. DNA of the CDR3: TGCAGCGGCGGACTAGCGGGAGGGATCCATGAGCAGTTCTTC.